A selection of T cell receptor beta chains follows, all from one sample in a study of T cells expressing NK-cell markers. TCRdb reanalyzed the 5' RACE reads and collapses them to one entry per CDR3 protein, without DNA. The sample data list about 260,000 distinct CDR3 sequences. Sample: blood T cells: a sorted CD56 or NKG2C T cell subset, CD4+ or CD8+ T cells, or bulk PBMC T cells (not recorded which). The receptor source for this set is a man in his late teens or twenties in good health. The CDR3 runs from the conserved cysteine through the conserved F or W.

len	v_gene	j_gene	CDR3aa
16	TRBV6-1	TRBJ2-3	CASRKSGGLGTDTQYF
15	TRBV11-3	TRBJ2-1	CASSQTRLAGGEQFF
14	TRBV19	TRBJ2-3	CASSIGDRLDTQYF
14	TRBV7-9	TRBJ2-7	CASSPRDRTYEQYF
15	TRBV29-1	TRBJ2-7	CSASLGAGSYYEQYF
12	TRBV29-1	TRBJ2-1	CSADEGPGEQFF
18	TRBV12-3/TRBV12-4	TRBJ2-2	CASNSGTSGRHNTGELFF
15	TRBV6-2/TRBV6-3	TRBJ2-7	CASTNRDAPGYEQYF
18	TRBV5-6	TRBJ2-2	CASSLETGTPENTGELFF
15	TRBV28	TRBJ2-2	CASTYAGGRTGELFF
14	TRBV28	TRBJ2-3	CASSSGGEADTQYF
13	TRBV4-2	TRBJ2-1	CASSRGSGNEQFF
16	TRBV20-1	TRBJ2-4	CSANPPLAGAENIQYF
15	TRBV11-3	TRBJ2-1	CASSLRGSLYNEQFF
14	TRBV5-5	TRBJ2-7	CASSAMGQSSEQYF
12	TRBV21-1	TRBJ2-1	CASSTSRREQFF
19	TRBV11-2	TRBJ2-5	CASSFHRTSGGNRRETQYF
12	TRBV29-1	TRBJ1-1	CSVEDRALGAFF
14	TRBV7-2	TRBJ2-1	CASSSPGRTRGQFF
13	TRBV20-1	TRBJ2-1	CSGGGGPMDEQFF
16	TRBV20-1	TRBJ2-5	CSAREFLGGARETQYF
12	TRBV6-2/TRBV6-3	TRBJ2-4	CASSYSGTGQYF
16	TRBV20-1	TRBJ2-3	CSAPALAGVIGDTQYF
13	TRBV20-1	TRBJ2-1	CSAGGAGYNEQFF
14	TRBV20-1	TRBJ2-2	CSAMGLINTGELFF
15	TRBV7-2	TRBJ2-3	CASSLRGGAVDTQYF
13	TRBV12-3/TRBV12-4	TRBJ1-1	CASNDPYRGEAFF
13	TRBV5-6	TRBJ2-7	CASSPGTGRQQYF
13	TRBV7-6	TRBJ1-4	CASSAILQGELFF
14	TRBV20-1	TRBJ2-7	CSASWGGTLYEQYF
16	TRBV12-3/TRBV12-4	TRBJ2-2	CASSSRGLENTGELFF
15	TRBV4-3	TRBJ1-2	CASSQERTGRYGYTF
12	TRBV7-2	TRBJ1-6	CASSHPGTEVNF
16	TRBV15	TRBJ1-1	CATSRVVSLGNTEAFF
12	TRBV28	TRBJ2-5	CASSSVVGTQYF
14	TRBV6-1	TRBJ1-1	CASTATQEGTEAFF
16	TRBV7-6	TRBJ2-1	CASSPLLAGEVNEQFF
14	TRBV12-3/TRBV12-4	TRBJ2-1	CASSRLVSSNEQFF
14	TRBV6-5	TRBJ2-3	CASSYVRGTDTQYF
17	TRBV18	TRBJ2-7	CASSPEGGSARTYEQYF
13	TRBV27	TRBJ1-5	CASRQGASQPQHF
18	TRBV12-3/TRBV12-4	TRBJ2-2	CASSSGGQTIINTGELFF
14	TRBV20-1	TRBJ2-1	CSARERATIEEQFF
16	TRBV28	TRBJ2-5	CASSPSGTSGKETQYF
13	TRBV7-6	TRBJ2-7	CASSERDPYEQYF
16	TRBV5-1	TRBJ1-4	CASSPRTGGTNEKLFF
14	TRBV4-2	TRBJ2-7	CASSRGTTSYEQYF
17	TRBV20-1	TRBJ2-7	CSARVRYSGRVEYEQYF
18	TRBV20-1	TRBJ2-3	CSARSRLAGGPGTDTQYF
17	TRBV30	TRBJ2-5	CAWSVREGTPGGETQYF
15	TRBV20-1	TRBJ1-2	CSALLRDAAGYGYTF